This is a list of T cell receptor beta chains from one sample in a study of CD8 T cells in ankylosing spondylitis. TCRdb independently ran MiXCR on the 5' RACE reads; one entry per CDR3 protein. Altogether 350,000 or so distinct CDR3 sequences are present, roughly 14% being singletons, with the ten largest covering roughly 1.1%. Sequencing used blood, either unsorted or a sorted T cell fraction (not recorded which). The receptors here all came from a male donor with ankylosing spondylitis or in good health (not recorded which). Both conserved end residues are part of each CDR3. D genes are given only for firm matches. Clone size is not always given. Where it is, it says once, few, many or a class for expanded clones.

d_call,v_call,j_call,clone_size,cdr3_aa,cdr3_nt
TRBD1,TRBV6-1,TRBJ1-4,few,CASSANRGKEKLFF,TGTGCCAGCAGTGCGAACAGGGGGAAAGAAAAACTGTTTTTT
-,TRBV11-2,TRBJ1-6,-,CASSPYSNSPLHF,TGTGCCAGCAGCCCCTACAGTAATTCACCCCTCCACTTT
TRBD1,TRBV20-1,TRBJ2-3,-,CSAPDRGRTDTQYF,TGCAGTGCCCCAGACAGGGGACGTACAGATACGCAGTATTTT
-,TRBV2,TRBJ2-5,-,CASSPQTSLKTQYF,TGTGCCAGCAGCCCCCAGACTAGTTTGAAGACCCAGTACTTC
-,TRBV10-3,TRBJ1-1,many,CAIRAVNTEAFF,TGTGCCATCAGGGCGGTAAACACTGAAGCTTTCTTT
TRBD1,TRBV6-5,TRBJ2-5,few,CASSFISDRGQETQYF,TGTGCCAGCAGTTTTATATCGGACAGGGGCCAAGAGACCCAGTACTTC
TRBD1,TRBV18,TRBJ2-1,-,CASSSSGTVDNEQFF,TGTGCCAGCTCATCCTCCGGGACAGTTGACAATGAGCAGTTCTTC
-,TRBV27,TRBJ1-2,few,CASSFRGGYGYTF,TGTGCCAGCAGTTTCCGGGGGGGCTATGGCTACACCTTC
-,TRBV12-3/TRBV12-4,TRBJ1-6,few,CASTQRGFDSPLHF,TGTGCCAGCACCCAAAGGGGCTTCGATTCACCCCTCCACTTT
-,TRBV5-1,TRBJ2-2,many,CASSLDRSGELFF,TGCGCCAGCAGCTTGGACAGGTCCGGGGAGCTGTTTTTT
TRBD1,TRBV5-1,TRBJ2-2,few,CASSSGQGTGELFF,TGCGCCAGCAGCAGCGGACAGGGGACCGGGGAGCTGTTTTTT